The 24 T cell receptor beta chains given below trace back to one sample, sequenced in a study of control samples from healthy donors and cancer patients. Method: immunoSEQ multiplex PCR; TCRdb's copy keeps in-frame clones and lacks some. The repertoire holds some 78,000 clones, with 70% to 90% as singletons. The sample comprised blood. The receptors originated from a woman aged 55 to 70 in good health.

This chain joins TRBV6-6 and TRBJ2-1; D call uncertain. Trimming took off 5 bases at V and 2 bases at J, with 16 bases between the two ends. This CDR3 contains 16 residues. Per the germline V gene, CDR1 is MNHNY and CDR2 is SVGAGI (reference sequence). CDR3 nucleotides: TGTGCCAGCAGTAACTATTTCGCGGCAGCCTACAATGAGCAGTTCTTC. This encodes CASSNYFAAAYNEQFF.

CDR3: CASSLGTSGRAYNEQFF. The CDR3 coding sequence is TGTGCCAGCAGCTTAGGGACTAGCGGGAGGGCCTACAATGAGCAGTTCTTC. The chain links TRBV11-2 to TRBJ2-1; 15 bases are a match to TRBD2. The CDR3 sequence is 17 residues long. Germline CDR1 and CDR2: SGHAT and FQNNGV. The J segment lost 2 bases and the V segment lost 1 base, leaving 0 bases of the junction unmatched.

The chain is built from TRBV19 and TRBJ2-3, with TRBD2 identical over 12 bases. This CDR3 contains 17 residues. V gave up 5 bases and J gave up 3 bases; unmatched junction bases: 9. Germline V gene data show CDR1 as LNHDA and CDR2 as SQIVND (reference sequence). The CDR3 bases are TGTGCCAGTAGTGCACAACTAGCGGGAGGCCTTACAGATACGCAGTATTTT. Its protein product is CASSAQLAGGLTDTQYF.

CDR3 region: CASSLENYEQFF. Written as DNA, the CDR3 is TGTGCCAGCAGCTTAGAGAACTATGAGCAGTTCTTC. The rearrangement links TRBV7-9 to TRBJ2-1; no reliable D call. Germline V gene lookup returns CDR1 SEHNR and CDR2 FQNEAQ (reference sequence). The CDR3 spans 12 residues. The V end was cut by 1 base, the J end by 8 bases, with 6 bases between.

Concerning this clone: One junction end disagrees with the germline gene, perhaps due to a read error. The CDR3 sequence is CVSRTGVWTEAFF. The DNA of the CDR3 is TGTGTCAGCAGAACAGGGGTTTGGACTGAAGCTTTCTTT. The chain combines TRBV6-5 with TRBJ1-1; 7 positions agree with TRBD1. This CDR3 has 13 amino acids. Germline V lookup: CDR1 MNHEY, CDR2 SVGAGI.

Here the CDR3 reads CAWRVGGVYEQYF. In DNA, the CDR3 is TGTGCCTGGAGGGTAGGGGGGGTATACGAGCAGTACTTC. The gene calls are TRBV30 and TRBJ2-7; the D gene is possibly TRBD2 (7 bases). V lost 3 bases and J 4 bases, leaving 13 bases between the germline ends. Germline-derived CDR1 and CDR2 are GTSNPN and SVGIG (reference sequence). The CDR3 spans 13 residues.

This clone has more than one count but fewer than ten. This chain uses TRBV18 with TRBJ1-2; 11 bases agree with TRBD1. The ends lost 6 bases at V and 3 bases at J; junction bases unmatched: 0. The germline V gene encodes CDR1 KGHSH and CDR2 LQKENI. The CDR3 runs 13 residues. CDR3 amino acids: CASSGQGDYGYTF. Here the CDR3 DNA reads TGTGCCAGCTCGGGACAGGGGGACTATGGCTACACCTTC.

The rearrangement uses TRBV7-9 and TRBJ1-2; no definite D call. V was trimmed by 5 bases and J by 2 bases, leaving 6 bases between them. In germline, CDR1 is SEHNR, CDR2 FQNEAQ (reference sequence). The CDR3 totals 12 residues. The CDR3 DNA follows: TGTGCCAGCAGCCCACAGAACTATGGCTACACCTTC. Translation: CASSPQNYGYTF.

The chain joins TRBV24-1 to TRBJ2-1; 9 bases are shared with TRBD2. This CDR3 comprises 16 residues. Trimming cost V 4 bases and J 9 bases; bases outside gene matches: 12. The V gene's germline CDR1 is KGHDR and CDR2 SFDVKD. The DNA of the CDR3 is TGTGCCACCAGTGAAGTATCGAGAGCGGGAGGAAGTGAGCAGTTCTTC. Its translation is CATSEVSRAGGSEQFF.

There are a few counts of this clone. V is TRBV7-9 and J is TRBJ2-5, with D tentatively TRBD1 or TRBD2 (5 bases each). Germline V lookup: CDR1 SEHNR, CDR2 FQNEAQ (reference sequence). V was shortened by 1 base and J by 4 bases, with 16 bases between the two germline ends. The length of the CDR3 is 16 residues. CDR3 in DNA: TGTGCCAGCAGCTTAGTTTACACGGGGCCTTTAGAGACCCAGTACTTC. Translating gives CASSLVYTGPLETQYF.

This sequence joins TRBV11-3 and TRBJ1-1, with unresolved D. Trimming left V 5 bases short and J 1 base short, with 11 bases between. Per germline, CDR1 SGHNT and CDR2 YENEEA. The CDR3 is 14 amino acids. The DNA of the CDR3 is TGTGCCAGCAGCCTAGGGCAGGCGAACACTGAAGCTTTCTTT. Protein: CASSLGQANTEAFF.

V and J are TRBV9 and TRBJ2-3, with D possibly being TRBD1 or TRBD2 (5 bases each). CDR1 and CDR2 from the germline V gene are SGDLS and YYNGEE. V gave up 0 bases and J gave up 6 bases, with 5 bases separating them. The CDR3 runs to 12 residues. The CDR3 DNA sequence: TGTGCCAGCAGCGTAGGGGGGGATACGCAGTATTTT. This gives the protein CASSVGGDTQYF.

This rearrangement joins TRBV6-6 to TRBJ1-1; TRBD1 might be the D (6 bases). The CDR3 is 15 residues long. From germline, CDR1 is MNHNY and CDR2 SVGAGI (reference sequence). The V end lost 4 bases, the J end lost 1 base, and 13 bases lay between the germline ends. This chain's CDR3 is CASSSTGTGNTEAFF. CDR3 DNA: TGTGCCAGCAGTTCCACAGGGACTGGGAACACTGAAGCTTTCTTT.

This chain connects TRBV5-1 to TRBJ2-5, with 8 bases that match TRBD1. Germline loops: CDR1 SGHRS, CDR2 YFSETQ. J gave up 5 bases and V 0 bases, and 9 bases lay outside the gene matches. This CDR3 has 16 residues. The CDR3 spells CASSLVVQGAGETQYF. CDR3 DNA sequence: TGCGCCAGCAGCTTGGTGGTGCAGGGGGCCGGTGAGACCCAGTACTTC.

The chain couples TRBV19 to TRBJ1-1, with a weak D call TRBD1 (6 bases). Germline loops: CDR1 LNHDA, CDR2 SQIVND (reference sequence). The CDR3 has 14 amino acids. Trimming removed 0 bases at V and 1 base at J, with 6 bases between. The CDR3: CASSIEGANTEAFF. The DNA of the CDR3 is TGTGCCAGTAGTATAGAGGGGGCGAACACTGAAGCTTTCTTT.

The V gene is TRBV6-6, the J gene TRBJ1-6, with D perhaps TRBD1 (6 bases). CDR3 length equals 14 residues. Trimming pared 10 bases from V and 5 bases from J, leaving 15 bases between. Germline V gene data show CDR1 as MNHNY and CDR2 as SVGAGI (reference sequence). CDR3 loop: CATSAGADNSPLHF. CDR3 sequence (DNA): TGTGCCACCTCGGCGGGGGCTGATAATTCACCCCTCCACTTT.

The chain recombines TRBV19 with TRBJ2-7; 8 nucleotides agree with TRBD1. CDR3 size: 17 residues. Germline V gene lookup returns CDR1 LNHDA and CDR2 SQIVND (reference sequence). The J segment lost 2 bases and the V segment lost 1 base, leaving 10 bases of the junction unmatched. The CDR3 region is CASSIAPGQGFPYEQYF. CDR3 in DNA: TGTGCCAGTAGTATAGCCCCCGGACAGGGTTTTCCCTACGAGCAGTACTTC. Using reference TRBV19 and TRBJ2-7 for the parts outside the CDR3, the full variable domain is DGGITQSPKYLFRKEGQNVTLSCEQNLNHDAMYWYRQDPGQGLRLIYYSQIVNDFQKGDIAEGYSVSREKKESFPLTVTSAQKNPTAFYLCASSIAPGQGFPYEQYFGPGTRLTVT.

The V call is TRBV7-2, the J call TRBJ2-3; 8 bases are shared with TRBD1. The ends lost 5 bases at V and 5 bases at J; junction bases unmatched: 12. The germline CDR1 and CDR2 sequences are SGHTA and FQGNSA. The CDR3 is made up of 16 amino acids. The CDR3 DNA reads TGTGCCAGCAGCCAAAGGACAGGGTCTTTTTTAGATACGCAGTATTTT. This sequence encodes CASSQRTGSFLDTQYF.

This chain joins TRBV2 and TRBJ1-5; D gene uncertain. V gave up 3 bases and J gave up 2 bases, with 8 bases separating them. CDR1 and CDR2 (germline): SNHLY, FYNNEI. This CDR3 contains 14 residues. The CDR3 loop is CASSDSLGNQPQHF. As DNA, the CDR3 is TGTGCCAGCAGTGATTCCCTGGGCAATCAGCCCCAGCATTTT.

The chain carries TRBV7-2 and TRBJ2-6, with 9 bases that match TRBD1. V was pared by 4 bases and J by 0 bases, with 4 bases of the junction left unmatched. This CDR3 region has 17 residues. The germline V gene encodes CDR1 SGHTA and CDR2 FQGNSA. CDR3 nucleotide sequence: TGTGCCAGCAGCTCAGGACAGGGGCGCTCTGGGGCCAACGTCCTGACTTTC. Translated: CASSSGQGRSGANVLTF.

A word on this clone: A junction boundary mismatches the germline segment, possibly from a read error. Other DNA sequences of this sample code for an identical CDR3. V is TRBV7-6 and J is TRBJ2-5; perhaps TRBD2 as D (7 bases). CDR3 length: 16 amino acids. CDR1 SGHVS and CDR2 FNYEAQ come from the germline V gene. The CDR3 is CASSRGGRGTQETQYF. CDR3 DNA sequence: TGTGCCAGCAGCCGAGGTGGGAGGGGGACGCAAGAGACTCAGTACTTC. The variable domain in full, completed from reference TRBV7-6 and TRBJ2-5, reads GAGVSQSPRYKVTKRGQDVALRCDPISGHVSLYWYRQALGQGPEFLTYFNYEAQQDKSGLPNDRFSAERPEGSISTLTIQRTEQRDSAMYRCASSRGGRGTQETQYFGPGTRLLVL.

In its sample, this clone was seen a few times. This chain connects TRBV10-3 to TRBJ1-3; 8 nucleotides agree with TRBD1. V lost 4 bases and J lost 1; bases outside the gene matches: 12. Germline loops: CDR1 ENHRY, CDR2 SYGVKD. CDR3 size: 18 residues. The chain's CDR3 is CAISGWGQVAGSGNTIYF. CDR3 nucleotide sequence: TGTGCCATCAGTGGGTGGGGACAGGTCGCAGGGTCTGGAAACACCATATATTTT.

J is TRBJ1-2 and V is TRBV19; D gene unclear. Trimming removed 6 bases at V and 0 bases at J, with 14 bases between. The germline gives CDR1 LNHDA, CDR2 SQIVND (reference sequence). The CDR3 has 15 residues. The CDR3 is CASRETGEANYGYTF. In DNA, the CDR3 is TGTGCCAGTAGAGAGACGGGAGAAGCTAACTATGGCTACACCTTC.

The V gene is TRBV5-4, the J gene TRBJ2-7; unclear D gene. Germline V gene data show CDR1 as SGHNT and CDR2 as YYREEE (reference sequence). V lost 7 bases and J 6 bases, leaving 17 bases between the germline ends. The CDR3 contains 13 residues. The CDR3 here is CASSLNGWGEQYF. In DNA form, the CDR3 reads TGTGCCAGCTCCCTAAATGGTTGGGGCGAGCAGTACTTC.